The 15 T cell receptor beta chains listed next were all sequenced from one sample in a study of Ad26.COV2.S vaccination and SARS-CoV-2 variants. As for treatment: around 19 received Ad26.COV2.S at low or high dose, single or two shots; about 5 received placebo; per-sample allocation not given. Following the first vaccine or placebo injection, samples were taken on day 63. TCRdb keeps only in-frame clones here, not all; method: immunoSEQ multiplex PCR. This sample has under 550,000 clones, with 88% found just once. Sequencing used peripheral blood, obtained in a trial of Ad26.COV2.S vaccine versus placebo. Every receptor here comes from a person between 18 and 65 years old who received the Ad26.COV2.S COVID-19 vaccine or a placebo.

This chain connects TRBV12-2 to TRBJ2-1. TRBV12-2 is marked as a pseudogene. The CDR3 loop spans 15 amino acids. The CDR3 region is CASRLGWGPYNEQFF. CDR3 in DNA: TGTGCAAGTCGCTTAGGGTGGGGACCCTACAATGAGCAGTTCTTC.

This chain uses TRBV6-5 with TRBJ2-6; D not certain. The germline V and J ends were trimmed by 6 bases and 3 bases, with 6 bases remaining between them. CDR1 MNHEY and CDR2 SVGAGI come from the germline V gene. The CDR3 length is 13 residues. CDR3 protein: CASSGFGANVLTF. The CDR3 region has the DNA TGTGCCAGCAGCGGCTTTGGGGCCAACGTCCTGACTTTC.

The chain uses TRBV6-4 and TRBJ1-4, with TRBD1 as a possible D gene (5 bases). V lost 6 bases and J 7 bases, leaving 12 bases between the germline ends. This CDR3 is 13 amino acids long. Germline CDR1 and CDR2: MRHNA and SNTAGT. The CDR3 DNA reads as TGTGCCAGCAGGGGATCGAGGGGTGAAAAACTGTTTTTT. Translating gives CASRGSRGEKLFF.

This clone occurred once. This chain uses TRBV2 with TRBJ2-3, with TRBD2 matching 8 bases. Germline-derived CDR1 and CDR2 are SNHLY and FYNNEI. The CDR3 loop spans 15 amino acids. After removal of 2 bases from V and 6 bases from J, the junction contained 7 bases not matched to a gene. CDR3 residues: CASSEWRGAGDTQYF. DNA of the CDR3: TGTGCCAGCAGTGAATGGCGGGGGGCCGGTGATACGCAGTATTTT.

The chain joins TRBV2 to TRBJ1-2, with D possibly being TRBD1 (5 bases). Germline CDR1 and CDR2: SNHLY and FYNNEI. The CDR3 covers 15 residues. Trimming removed 3 bases at V and 8 bases at J, with 19 bases between. CDR3 sequence: CASSEIRTDKVGYTF. For the CDR3, the DNA is TGTGCCAGCAGTGAGATCCGGACGGACAAAGTAGGCTACACCTTC. Variable domain in full (rest from reference TRBV2 and TRBJ1-2): EPEVTQTPSHQVTQMGQEVILRCVPISNHLYFYWYRQILGQKVEFLVSFYNNEISEKSEIFDDQFSVERPDGSNFTLKIRSTKLEDSAMYFCASSEIRTDKVGYTFGSGTRLTVV.

This chain's CDR3 is CASGQPTPYEQYF. CDR3 in DNA: TGTGCCAGCGGGCAGCCCACCCCCTACGAGCAGTACTTC. The J gene is TRBJ2-7, the V gene TRBV2; D is undetermined. The V gene's germline CDR1 is SNHLY and CDR2 FYNNEI. V was pared by 8 bases and J by 2 bases, with 13 bases between. The CDR3 consists of 13 residues.

The V call is TRBV3-1 (or the pseudogene TRBV3-2), the J call TRBJ2-3; 8 bases line up with TRBD2. The CDR3 contains 15 residues. Germline CDR1 is LGHDT and CDR2 is YNNKEL (reference sequence). V lost 4 bases, J lost 4 bases, and 7 bases stayed unmatched. The CDR3 is CASSPPFGGADTQYF. CDR3 coding DNA: TGTGCCAGCAGCCCCCCCTTCGGGGGGGCAGATACGCAGTATTTT.

This clone was counted a few times. The CDR3 DNA is TGTGCCAGCAGTCTAAGCGGGGGGGCCTACAATGAGCAGTTCTTC. It yields the protein CASSLSGGAYNEQFF. The rearrangement links TRBV4-2 to TRBJ2-1; 10 nucleotides agree with TRBD2. The CDR3 runs 15 residues. From germline, CDR1 is LGHNA and CDR2 YNFKEQ. V dropped 6 bases and J dropped 2; count of bases not matched to a gene: 4.

V and J are TRBV3-1 (or the pseudogene TRBV3-2) and TRBJ1-3; tentatively, D is TRBD1 (6 bases). CDR1 and CDR2 (germline): LGHDT, YNNKEL (reference sequence). This CDR3 is 18 amino acids long. V lost 2 bases to trimming and J lost 3 bases, with 20 bases between them. CDR3 in amino acids: CASSQRPTGQTVGNTIYF. CDR3 sequence (DNA): TGTGCCAGCAGCCAAAGACCGACAGGTCAAACTGTTGGAAACACCATATATTTT.

The V call is TRBV6-4, the J call TRBJ2-3; 11 nucleotides match TRBD2. Unmatched junction bases numbered 8, after V lost 6 bases and J lost 0 bases. This CDR3 comprises 17 residues. Germline CDR1 and CDR2: MRHNA and SNTAGT. Here the CDR3 reads CASSRLAGSSSTDTQYF. As DNA, the CDR3 is TGTGCCAGCAGCCGACTAGCGGGGAGCTCTAGCACAGATACGCAGTATTTT.

V gene TRBV10-3 combines with J gene TRBJ2-5; no firm D call. The CDR3 spans 15 residues. In germline, CDR1 is ENHRY, CDR2 SYGVKD. With 10 bases removed from V and 5 bases from J, the gap between germline ends came to 23 bases. The CDR3 sequence: CATARGSTQTETQYF. CDR3 DNA sequence: TGTGCCACCGCCCGAGGTTCAACACAGACGGAGACCCAGTACTTC.

This clone was seen a few times. The rearrangement uses TRBV28 and TRBJ2-2; 11 positions agree with TRBD2. V gave up 0 bases and J gave up 6 bases; unmatched junction bases: 6. The CDR3 has 17 residues. CDR1 and CDR2 (germline): MDHEN, SYDVKM. Here the CDR3 reads CASSLWGLAGGPGELFF. CDR3 sequence (DNA): TGTGCCAGCAGTTTATGGGGGCTAGCGGGGGGACCCGGGGAGCTGTTTTTT. Filled out from reference TRBV28 and TRBJ2-2, the complete variable domain reads DVKVTQSSRYLVKRTGEKVFLECVQDMDHENMFWYRQDPGLGLRLIYFSYDVKMKEKGDIPEGYSVSREKKERFSLILESASTNQTSMYLCASSLWGLAGGPGELFFGEGSRLTVL.

This clone has a single count. The chain carries TRBV29-1 and TRBJ2-4; perhaps TRBD1 as D (7 bases). This CDR3 comprises 14 residues. With 6 bases removed from V and 1 base from J, the gap between germline ends came to 13 bases. Germline V gene sequence: CDR1 SQVTM, CDR2 ANQGSEA. CDR3 loop: CSVGGQPAKNIQYF. CDR3 nucleotide sequence: TGCAGCGTGGGGGGACAGCCGGCCAAAAACATTCAGTACTTC. The whole variable domain, remainder taken from reference TRBV29-1 and TRBJ2-4, is SAVISQKPSRDICQRGTSLTIQCQVDSQVTMMFWYRQQPGQSLTLIATANQGSEATYESGFVIDKFPISRPNLTFSTLTVSNMSPEDSSIYLCSVGGQPAKNIQYFGAGTRLSVL.

The rearrangement uses TRBV6-6 and TRBJ1-2; 8 bases agree with TRBD1. The V segment lost 7 bases and the J segment 5 bases; nucleotides outside the gene matches: 12. CDR1 is MNHNY and CDR2 is SVGAGI in the germline V gene (reference sequence). The CDR3 extends over 15 amino acids. The CDR3 spells CASTLTGGSGYGYTF. The CDR3 nucleotides are TGTGCCAGCACCCTAACAGGGGGTAGCGGGTATGGCTACACCTTC.

The rearrangement joins TRBV29-1 to TRBJ2-5; tentative D call: TRBD2 (6 bases). The CDR3 is made up of 14 amino acids. Trimming removed 0 bases from V and 5 bases from J, with 13 bases in between. Germline loops: CDR1 SQVTM, CDR2 ANQGSEA. The CDR3 DNA is TGCAGCGTTGAAGAAGGAGGGAGCGGGGAGACCCAGTACTTC. Amino acid sequence: CSVEEGGSGETQYF.